These T cell receptor beta chains were read from a single sample in a study of sequential checkpoint blockade in melanoma. Method: immunoSEQ multiplex PCR; TCRdb's copy keeps in-frame clones and lacks some. The sample lists about 15,000 clones; more than 65% were seen once. This specimen consisted of CD8+ T cells sorted from blood (inferred from file names), obtained from a patient given nivolumab and ipilimumab in sequence. The receptors originated from a human donor with melanoma. CDR3s include the opening cysteine and the closing phenylalanine or tryptophan. Fields, in order: D gene, V gene, clone size, J gene, CDR3 DNA, CDR3 protein. A D gene is named only where the DNA matches it firmly. The size of a clone is reported for some rows only, either as once, few or many, or as a class for expanded clones.

D: -; V: TRBV7-2; size: -; J: TRBJ2-7; DNA: TGTGCCAGCAGCTTAAACCGGGACAGCGGGCTCTACGAGCAGTACTTC; CDR3: CASSLNRDSGLYEQYF
D: TRBD1; V: TRBV11-2; size: -; J: TRBJ2-7; DNA: TGTGCCAGCAGCTTAGGGACAGGGGGCGGCTACGAGCAGTACTTC; CDR3: CASSLGTGGGYEQYF
D: TRBD2; V: TRBV4-3; size: -; J: TRBJ2-1; DNA: TGCGCCAGCAGCCAAGTGACTAGCGGGAGTAATGAGCAGTTCTTC; CDR3: CASSQVTSGSNEQFF
D: -; V: TRBV11-2; size: few; J: TRBJ2-7; DNA: TGTGCCAGCAGCTTAAGTCTTAGCTACGAGCAGTACTTC; CDR3: CASSLSLSYEQYF
D: -; V: TRBV6-1; size: -; J: TRBJ1-2; DNA: TGTGCCAGCAGTGATTCGGGATCGGATGGCTACACCTTC; CDR3: CASSDSGSDGYTF
D: TRBD2; V: TRBV27; size: -; J: TRBJ2-1; DNA: TGTGCCAGCAGTTTATCCGGGAGGGGGTTCGGTGAGCAGTTCTTC; CDR3: CASSLSGRGFGEQFF
D: TRBD2; V: TRBV7-2; size: -; J: TRBJ2-1; DNA: TGTGCCAGCAGCTTAGCGGGAGGGTACAATGAGCAGTTCTTC; CDR3: CASSLAGGYNEQFF
D: TRBD2; V: TRBV6-5; size: -; J: TRBJ2-7; DNA: TGTGCCAGCAGTGCGACTAGCGGGAGCTCCTACGAGCAGTACTTC; CDR3: CASSATSGSSYEQYF
D: TRBD1; V: TRBV6-5; size: -; J: TRBJ1-4; DNA: TGTGCCAGCAGTTACAGGACAGGGGTGGCTGAAAAACTGTTTTTT; CDR3: CASSYRTGVAEKLFF
D: -; V: TRBV18; size: -; J: TRBJ2-7; DNA: TGTGCCAGCTCACCGCCGGAGAAGGACAGATACGAGCAGTACTTC; CDR3: CASSPPEKDRYEQYF
D: TRBD2; V: TRBV4-3; size: -; J: TRBJ2-1; DNA: TGCGCCAGCAGCCAAGATGGCGGCGGGAGCTCCTACAATGAGCAGTTCTTC; CDR3: CASSQDGGGSSYNEQFF
D: -; V: TRBV4-2; size: few; J: TRBJ2-5; DNA: TGTGCCAGCAGCCAAGATAGGGCTAGCGCCTCAGAGACCCAGTACTTC; CDR3: CASSQDRASASETQYF
D: -; V: TRBV7-9; size: -; J: TRBJ1-1; DNA: TGTGCCAGCAGCTTAGTACAGGGATCAAACACTGAAGCTTTCTTT; CDR3: CASSLVQGSNTEAFF
D: -; V: TRBV7-9; size: -; J: TRBJ1-1; DNA: TGTGCCAGCAGCCCGCGAGAAGTCGGGGAGAACACTGAAGCTTTCTTT; CDR3: CASSPREVGENTEAFF
D: -; V: TRBV19; size: -; J: TRBJ1-1; DNA: TGTGCCAGTAGTATAGTGTTGCAGGGCGAAGCTTTCTTT; CDR3: CASSIVLQGEAFF
D: -; V: TRBV2; size: -; J: TRBJ1-3; DNA: TGTGCCAGCAGGGGGACACTTGACACTGGAAACACCATATATTTT; CDR3: CASRGTLDTGNTIYF
D: TRBD1; V: TRBV7-2; size: -; J: TRBJ2-5; DNA: TGTGCCAGCAGCGACGGACAGGGACCGAAGACCCAGTACTTC; CDR3: CASSDGQGPKTQYF
D: -; V: TRBV4-1; size: -; J: TRBJ2-7; DNA: TGCGCCAGCAGCCAAGCGCGGGTTGGGTCTTACTCCTACGAGCAGTACTTC; CDR3: CASSQARVGSYSYEQYF
D: TRBD1; V: TRBV7-8; size: once; J: TRBJ2-5; DNA: TGTGCCAGCAGCCGCGGGACAGGGGGCCGGGAGTGGGAGACCCAGTACTTC; CDR3: CASSRGTGGREWETQYF